The source of this T cell receptor (beta chain) is a study of T cell responses to AZD1222 COVID-19 vaccine. Points from the study as a whole: Repertoire samples came only from after the peak T cell response. Regions left unmutated in variants are reportedly the target of nearly half of spike-specific TCRs.

The germline gives CDR1 SGHRS, CDR2 YFSETQ. Trimming shortened V by 0 bases and J by 4 bases, and 13 bases separated the two germline ends. This CDR3 has 15 residues. On this clone itself: Its cognate antigen is unknown.

Libraries were prepared by immunoSEQ multiplex PCR; TCRdb keeps only in-frame clonotypes and omits some of them. In the table there are around 160,000 clones, around 92% of which are singletons. The gene calls are TRBV5-1 and TRBJ1-1, with D unresolved. The TCR was taken from an adult who received the AZD1222 COVID-19 vaccine. The sequencing used peripheral blood, collected 28 days after the second AZD1222 dose. The CDR3 DNA reads as TGCGCCAGCAGCTTGGTGCCAGGAGGAGGCACTGAAGCTTTCTTT. Translation gives CASSLVPGGGTEAFF. The full variable domain, with the rest looked up from reference TRBV5-1 and TRBJ1-1, is KAGVTQTPRYLIKTRGQQVTLSCSPISGHRSVSWYQQTPGQGLQFLFEYFSETQRNKGNFPGRFSGRQFSNSRSEMNVSTLELGDSALYLCASSLVPGGGTEAFFGQGTRLTVV.